This T cell receptor beta chain was recovered during a study of shared clonotypes between healthy human individuals. With regard to this clone: Its antigen remains unidentified.

Terminally differentiated effector memory CD45RA+ cells were left out of the naive CD8 fraction, which was CD45RO-negative and positively selected for CCR7. CDR1 and CDR2 (germline): MGHRA, YSYEKL. Trimming removed 0 bases from V and 0 bases from J; junction bases left unmatched: 4. The CDR3 is made up of 17 amino acids. Replicate PCRs run on sorted subsets employed about 220 ng DNA, approximately 30,000 T cell genomes. Sequenced by immunoSEQ multiplex PCR; TCRdb stores in-frame clones only, minus some. The sample has nearly 600,000 clones; nearly 97% are singletons. Study-level points and caveats: Only blood was sampled; tissue repertoires likely differ. Non-shared clonotypes had lower generation probabilities than those shared by all four donors. The study found approximately 5% of naive CD4 clonotypes shared across a handful of donors.

This chain links TRBV4-1 with TRBJ2-3; 9 nucleotides line up with TRBD2. This TCR was sampled from a woman in her 30s in good health. Sequencing was performed on naive CD8+ T cells sorted from blood. CDR3 coding DNA: TGCGCCAGCAGCCAAGAGATGAGCGGGAGGAGCACAGATACGCAGTATTTT. Translating it yields CASSQEMSGRSTDTQYF.